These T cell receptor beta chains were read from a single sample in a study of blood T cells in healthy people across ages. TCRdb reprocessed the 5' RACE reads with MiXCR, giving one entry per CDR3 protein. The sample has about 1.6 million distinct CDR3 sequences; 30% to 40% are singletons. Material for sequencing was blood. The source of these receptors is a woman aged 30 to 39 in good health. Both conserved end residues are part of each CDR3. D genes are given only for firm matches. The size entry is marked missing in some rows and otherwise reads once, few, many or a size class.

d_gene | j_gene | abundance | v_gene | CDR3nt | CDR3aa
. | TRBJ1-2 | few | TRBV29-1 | TGCAGCGCGACTCCCTATGGGGGCCTTAACTATGGCTACACCTTC | CSATPYGGLNYGYTF
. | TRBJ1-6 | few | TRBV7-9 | TGTGCCAGTACCGGGGATTTTGATAATTCACCCCGCCACTTT | CASTGDFDNSPRHF
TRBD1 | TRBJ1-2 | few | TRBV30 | TGTGCCGGCGGGAGGGGGACAGGCCCTGGCTACACCTTC | CAGGRGTGPGYTF
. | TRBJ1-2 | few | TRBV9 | TGTGCCAGCAGCGGCAATTACGGGACAAAGTATGGCTACACCTTC | CASSGNYGTKYGYTF
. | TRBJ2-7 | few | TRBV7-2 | TGTGCCAGCAGCTTTGGCGGGACCGTGTACGAGCAGTACTTC | CASSFGGTVYEQYF
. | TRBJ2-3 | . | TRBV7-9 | TGTGCCAGCAGCTTTCTCCAGGGGGGGGGTGTTGATACGCAGTATTTT | CASSFLQGGGVDTQYF
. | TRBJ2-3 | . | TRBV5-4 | TGTGCCAGCAGCGTGGGACTCCAAGGGACAGATACGCAGTATTTT | CASSVGLQGTDTQYF
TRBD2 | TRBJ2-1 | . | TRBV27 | TGTGCCAGCAGTTCTTGGGGACTAGCGGGAGGGGGTAATGAGCAGTTCTTC | CASSSWGLAGGGNEQFF
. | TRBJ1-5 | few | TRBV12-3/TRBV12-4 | TGTGCCAGCAGTTTGGCGGTAGCAAATCAGCCCCAGCATTTT | CASSLAVANQPQHF
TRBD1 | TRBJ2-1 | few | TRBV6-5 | TGTGCCAGCAGTTACTTAGGGGGCGGGAATGAGCAGTTCTTC | CASSYLGGGNEQFF
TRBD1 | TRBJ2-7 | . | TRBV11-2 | TGTGCCAGCAGCTTAGTAGGGACAGGGAACCGCCACGAGCAGTACTTC | CASSLVGTGNRHEQYF
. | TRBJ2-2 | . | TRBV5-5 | TGTGCCAGCAGCAGCGTTTGGGGGCAGGTTTCGTTTGGGGAGCTGTTTTTT | CASSSVWGQVSFGELFF
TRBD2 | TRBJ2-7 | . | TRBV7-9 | TGTGCCAGCAGCTCGCGGACTAGCGGGGAAGAGCAGTACTTC | CASSSRTSGEEQYF
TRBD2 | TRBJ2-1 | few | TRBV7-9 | TGTGCCAGCAGCTTACTGCGGGAGCTCAGTGGTGAGCAGTTCTTC | CASSLLRELSGEQFF
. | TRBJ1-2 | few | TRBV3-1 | TGTGCCAGCAGCCAAGATCTTGGCCCCTATGGCTACACCTTC | CASSQDLGPYGYTF
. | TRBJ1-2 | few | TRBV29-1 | TGCAGCGTGGAAGGTTCGGGCGAGAATGGCTACACCTTC | CSVEGSGENGYTF
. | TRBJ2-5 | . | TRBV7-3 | TGTGCCAGCAGCCCCGGGTTCAAACCTCAAGAGACCCAGTACTTC | CASSPGFKPQETQYF
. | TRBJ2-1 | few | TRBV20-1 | TGCAGTGCTAGAGATCAGGACGGGGCCCTAATCGCTGAGCAGTTCTTC | CSARDQDGALIAEQFF
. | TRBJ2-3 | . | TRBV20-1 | TGCAGTGCTAGAGGTATTGGACTACGCGAGTCCACAGATACGCAGTATTTT | CSARGIGLRESTDTQYF
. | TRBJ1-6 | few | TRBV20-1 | TGCAGTGCGGTGGGACACCCTACCTATAATTCACCCCTCCACTTT | CSAVGHPTYNSPLHF
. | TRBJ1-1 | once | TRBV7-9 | TGTGCCAGCAAGGGAGTGTCCTGGGACGCTGAAGCTTTCTTT | CASKGVSWDAEAFF
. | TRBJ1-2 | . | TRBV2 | TGTGCCAGCTCACAGGGCCTTCCGCATGGCTACACCTTC | CASSQGLPHGYTF
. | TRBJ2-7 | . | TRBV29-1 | TGCAGCGTTGGACGGGGGAGCTCCTACGAGCAGTACTTC | CSVGRGSSYEQYF
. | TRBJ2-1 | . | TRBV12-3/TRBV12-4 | TGTGCCAGCAGTGGGGACCGATCCCACTCCTACAATGAGCAGTTCTTC | CASSGDRSHSYNEQFF
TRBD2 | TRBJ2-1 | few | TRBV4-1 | TGCGCCAGCAGACAAACTAGCGCTAGCTCCTACAATGAGCAGTTCTTC | CASRQTSASSYNEQFF
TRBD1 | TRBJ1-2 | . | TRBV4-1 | TGCGCCAGCAGCCAACCCTTCCAGGGGGCGGATGGCTACACCTTC | CASSQPFQGADGYTF
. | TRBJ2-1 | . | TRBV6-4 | TGTGCCAGCAGTGACTTGCCGGCCAGGGCTGAGCAGTTCTTC | CASSDLPARAEQFF
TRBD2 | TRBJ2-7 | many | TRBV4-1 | TGCGCCAGCAGCCAAGACGGGGCTAGCGGGGTTTACGAGCAGTACTTC | CASSQDGASGVYEQYF
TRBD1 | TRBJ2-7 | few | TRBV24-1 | TGTGCCACCAGTGACTGGACCGGGACAGGCTCCTACGAGCAGTACTTC | CATSDWTGTGSYEQYF
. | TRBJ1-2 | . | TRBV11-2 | TGTGCCAGCAGCTCCTACCGAAAACAGAGCCTCCCTAACTATGGCTACACCTTC | CASSSYRKQSLPNYGYTF
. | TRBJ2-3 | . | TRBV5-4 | TGTGCCAGCAGCTTGGTAAGGGGGACCGACTCAGATACGCAGTATTTT | CASSLVRGTDSDTQYF
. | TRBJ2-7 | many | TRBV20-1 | TGCAGTGCCGCGGCGGCTAGATACGAGCAGTACTTC | CSAAAARYEQYF
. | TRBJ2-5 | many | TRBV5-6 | TGTGCCAGCAGCTTGGCCAGGAGGACAAGTGAAGAGACCCAGTACTTC | CASSLARRTSEETQYF
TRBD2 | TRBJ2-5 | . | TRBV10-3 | TGTGCCATCAGTCGACTAGCGGGAGCGGAGACCCAGTACTTC | CAISRLAGAETQYF
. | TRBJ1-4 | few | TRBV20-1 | TGCAGTGCCACCCGACGGGGGTACGAAAAACTGTTTTTT | CSATRRGYEKLFF
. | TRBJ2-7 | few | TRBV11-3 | TGTGCCAGCACCTTCGGGTTTACCTACGAGCAGTACTTC | CASTFGFTYEQYF
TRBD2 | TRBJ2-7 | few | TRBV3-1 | TGTGCCAGCAGCCAAGTAGGAATAAAGAGCGGGAGGCCCTTCTCCTACGAGCAGTACTTC | CASSQVGIKSGRPFSYEQYF
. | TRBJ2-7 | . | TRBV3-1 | TGTGCCAGCAGCCAGGGGTCAGGGAGATTCGGCGAGCAGTACTTC | CASSQGSGRFGEQYF
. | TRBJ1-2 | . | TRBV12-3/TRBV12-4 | TGTACCAGCAGTTTAAACCCGCAAGCTAACTATGGCTACACCTTC | CTSSLNPQANYGYTF
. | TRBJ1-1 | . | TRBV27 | TGTGCCAGCAGCGACAGGATGAACACTGAAGCTTTCTTT | CASSDRMNTEAFF
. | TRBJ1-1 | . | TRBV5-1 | TGCGCCAGCAGCTTGGACCCAGGGTCTTCGAACACTGAAGCTTTCTTT | CASSLDPGSSNTEAFF
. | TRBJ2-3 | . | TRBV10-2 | TGCGCCAGCGGTCGGACCCCTCAGTCGAAGACGCAGTATTTT | CASGRTPQSKTQYF
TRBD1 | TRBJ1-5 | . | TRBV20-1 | TGCAGTGCTAGACTGGACAGGGGAAGGGGTAGCAATCAGCCCCAGCATTTT | CSARLDRGRGSNQPQHF
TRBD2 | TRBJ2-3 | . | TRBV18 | TGTGCCAGCTCACCACCCCATAGCGGGGGGGATTCTGATACGCAGTATTTT | CASSPPHSGGDSDTQYF
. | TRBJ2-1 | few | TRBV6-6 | TGTGCCAGCAGTTTACTGGAGTCCTCCTACAATGAGCAGTTCTTC | CASSLLESSYNEQFF
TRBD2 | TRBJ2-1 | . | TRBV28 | TGTGCCAGCAGTTTATTACTAGCGGGACGGGGTGAGCAGTTCTTC | CASSLLLAGRGEQFF
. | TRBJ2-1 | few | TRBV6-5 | TGTGCCAGCAGTTATAGTGGTAGGGGAAGCCACGAGCAGTTCTTC | CASSYSGRGSHEQFF
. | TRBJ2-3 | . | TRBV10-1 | TGCGCCAGCAGTAAGTCCGAGACGGGGGATACGCAGTATTTT | CASSKSETGDTQYF
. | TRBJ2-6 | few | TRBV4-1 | TGCGCCAGCAGTCAAAGAGCGACTAGGAGCTCTGGGGCCAACGTCCTGACTTTC | CASSQRATRSSGANVLTF
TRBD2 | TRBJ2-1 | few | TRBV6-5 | TGTGCCAGCAGTTATGGGGGAGGGCCCTACAATGAGCAGTTCTTC | CASSYGGGPYNEQFF
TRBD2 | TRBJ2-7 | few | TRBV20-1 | TGCAGTGCGCTTCTAGCGGGGGGCTACTACGAGCAGTACTTC | CSALLAGGYYEQYF
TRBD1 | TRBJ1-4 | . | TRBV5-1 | TGCGCCAGCAGCTTGAGGCAGGGGGTTGAAAAACTGTTTTTT | CASSLRQGVEKLFF
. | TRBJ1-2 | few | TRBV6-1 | TGTGCCAGCAGTGATTCGGGCAGGGTCGGATCTCGGTACTATGGCTACACCTTC | CASSDSGRVGSRYYGYTF
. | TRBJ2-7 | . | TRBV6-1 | TGTGCCAACAGTGATTACCCGCGAGAGGTGGCGGAGTCATACGAGCAGTACTTC | CANSDYPREVAESYEQYF
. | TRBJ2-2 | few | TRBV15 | TGTGCCACCAGCAGGGTTTTAGACACCGGGGAGCTGTTTTTT | CATSRVLDTGELFF
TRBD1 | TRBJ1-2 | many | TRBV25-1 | TGTGCCAGCACCCTAGGGGGCGGCTACACCTTC | CASTLGGGYTF